Only a few counts were recorded for the clone carrying this T cell receptor beta chain. TCRdb's copy holds only in-frame clones and misses some; the assay was immunoSEQ multiplex PCR. The repertoire includes 97,000 or so clones, about 86% of them detected once, and roughly 4% sits in the top ten. These data belong to a study of blood T cell repertoires in COVID-19. Study as a whole: COVID-19 samples, acute and convalescent, were from the United States, Italy and Spain. In each case, the material was cDNA or gDNA derived from T cells, B-cell-depleted T cells, or PBMCs.

In germline, CDR1 is KGHSH, CDR2 LQKENI. This CDR3 has 17 amino acids. J gave up 5 bases and V 2 bases, and 7 bases lay outside the gene matches. The TCR comes from a man in his fifties or sixties with acute or convalescent COVID-19. This chain links TRBV18 with TRBJ2-2; TRBD2 aligns across 11 bases. Sequenced material: peripheral blood. This CDR3 reads CASSPEGLAERTGELFF. For the CDR3, the DNA is TGTGCCAGCTCACCAGAGGGACTAGCGGAGAGGACCGGGGAGCTGTTTTTT. The full variable domain, in which reference TRBV18 and TRBJ2-2 provide the parts outside the CDR3, is NAGVMQNPRHLVRRRGQEARLRCSPMKGHSHVYWYRQLPEEGLKFMVYLQKENIIDESGMPKERFSAEFPKEGPSILRIQQVVRGDSAAYFCASSPEGLAERTGELFFGEGSRLTVL.